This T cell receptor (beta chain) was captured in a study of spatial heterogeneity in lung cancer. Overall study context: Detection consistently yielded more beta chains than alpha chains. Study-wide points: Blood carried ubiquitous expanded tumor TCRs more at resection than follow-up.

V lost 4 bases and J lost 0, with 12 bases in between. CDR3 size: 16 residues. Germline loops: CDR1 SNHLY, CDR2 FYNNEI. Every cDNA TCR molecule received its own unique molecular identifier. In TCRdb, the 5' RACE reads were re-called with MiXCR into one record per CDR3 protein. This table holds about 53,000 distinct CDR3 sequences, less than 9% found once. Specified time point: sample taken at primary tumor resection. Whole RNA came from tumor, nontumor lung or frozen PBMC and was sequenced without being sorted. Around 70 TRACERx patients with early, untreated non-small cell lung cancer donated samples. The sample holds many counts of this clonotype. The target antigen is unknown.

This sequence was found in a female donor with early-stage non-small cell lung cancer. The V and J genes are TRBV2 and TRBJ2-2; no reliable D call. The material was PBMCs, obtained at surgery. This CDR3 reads CASSVDGTANTGELFF. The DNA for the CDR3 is TGTGCCAGCAGTGTGGATGGAACCGCGAACACCGGGGAGCTGTTTTTT.